This passage covers 2 T cell receptor beta chains from one sample sequenced in a study of blood T cell repertoires in COVID-19. The assay was immunoSEQ multiplex PCR, and TCRdb's table has in-frame clones only and misses some. The sample shows 310,000 or so clones, roughly 89% of them seen only once. Sequencing used PBMCs or T cells enriched from blood (not recorded which). The receptors originated from a woman younger than 35 who had recovered from COVID-19.

The gene calls are TRBV19 and TRBJ2-3, with a possible D match to TRBD2 (6 bases). Germline V gene lookup returns CDR1 LNHDA and CDR2 SQIVND (reference sequence). CDR3 size: 15 residues. V was shortened by 7 bases and J by 2 bases, with 16 bases between the two germline ends. CDR3 in DNA: TGTGCCAGTACCTTAAGGGGACTCACCACAGATACGCAGTATTTT. The encoded protein is CASTLRGLTTDTQYF.

This clone was seen just once. The rearrangement joins TRBV10-3 to TRBJ1-3; D is unclear. The CDR3 is 12 residues long. Looked up from germline, CDR1 is ENHRY and CDR2 is SYGVKD. Trimming took off 3 bases at V and 3 bases at J, with 3 bases between the two ends. CDR3 in DNA: TGTGCCATCAGTGACGGTGGAAACACCATATATTTT. Amino acids: CAISDGGNTIYF.